This entry lists 2 T cell receptor beta chains sequenced from one sample in a study of T cell clones after liver transplantation. The method was immunoSEQ multiplex PCR; TCRdb's version includes in-frame clones alone and lacks a portion of them. The table lists roughly 23,000 clones, 93% of them singletons. The sample here was CD8+ T cells from blood, taken about 26 months after liver transplant. These receptor sequences come from a human patient who received a liver transplant. Certain T cells may be donor cells from the graft.

The rearrangement links TRBV19 to TRBJ1-1; TRBD1 is a possible D gene (5 bases). Trimming removed 3 bases from V and 0 bases from J, with 8 bases in between. There are 14 residues in the CDR3. CDR1 and CDR2 from the germline V gene are LNHDA and SQIVND (reference sequence). CDR3 sequence (DNA): TGTGCCAGTAGTATCGGGACGGTGAACACTGAAGCTTTCTTT. This codes for CASSIGTVNTEAFF.

This sequence joins TRBV10-3 and TRBJ2-5; no reliable D call. Per germline, CDR1 ENHRY and CDR2 SYGVKD. The V and J ends lost 0 bases and 2 bases respectively, with 7 bases between them. CDR3 length: 14 amino acids. The CDR3 loop reads CAISESSHQETQYF. CDR3 DNA sequence: TGTGCCATCAGTGAGTCATCCCATCAAGAGACCCAGTACTTC.